This T cell receptor beta chain was identified during a study of T cell clusters in autoimmune cytopenias. Study overall: TRB sequencing had a median about 49,000 reads and approximately 2,500 distinct clonotypes per sample.

TRB was amplified from approximately 250 ng of peripheral blood genomic DNA per sample. Study-wide points: Primary autoimmune cytopenia patients appeared to lack physiological T cell clusters present in healthy donors.

As for this clonotype: The antigen is undetermined.

TRB was amplified by touch-down multiplex PCR, primer pools A and B combined. TCRdb reprocessed the multiplex PCR reads and keeps a single row for each CDR3 protein, giving no DNA. The sample has around 5,000 distinct CDR3 sequences. These data were also reused for a study on T cell repertoires in aging, cancer and after chemotherapy. As that report states: Donors were grouped into six age bands spanning 30 or younger through 70 or older. In cancer patients, declining TCR diversity with age involved lost richness and lost evenness.

The source of this sequence is a human donor in good health. Sequencing input: peripheral blood.

CDR3 sequence reads: CASSPIRAGGREETQYF. J is TRBJ2-5 and V is TRBV19; TCRdb's D gene call, TRBD2, goes unchecked for lack of DNA. The CDR3 sequence is 17 residues long. CDR1 LNHDA and CDR2 SQIVND come from the germline V gene (reference sequence).